The clone carrying this TCR beta chain has at least ten counts. What it recognizes is unknown. Quantitative 5'-RACE with molecular barcodes produced the TCR beta libraries. TCRdb reanalysed the 5' RACE reads using MiXCR and keeps one entry per CDR3 protein. Here the sample spans about 440,000 distinct CDR3 sequences, roughly 17% being singletons. These data are taken from a study of CD8 T cells in ankylosing spondylitis. Study outcomes and limitations: In ankylosing spondylitis patients, matched synovial fluid reportedly showed significant enrichment of disease-linked clones. Characteristic, it appeared, of ankylosing spondylitis blood was a TCR beta motif of 7 or 8 highly homologous variants.

This receptor was taken from a male donor with ankylosing spondylitis. The source material was blood, either unsorted or a sorted T cell fraction (not recorded which).

The CDR3 DNA follows: TGTGCCAGCAGTCCTAGAAACACCGGGGAGCTGTTTTTT. Its translation is CASSPRNTGELFF. The chain carries TRBV6-1 and TRBJ2-2; no clear D. The CDR3 length is 13 residues. Looked up from germline, CDR1 is MNHNS and CDR2 is SASEGT. V lost 5 bases and J 2 bases, leaving 6 bases between the germline ends.